The source of this TCR beta chain is a study of T cell responses to AZD1222 COVID-19 vaccine (dated by TCRdb to the early 2020s). For the study in its entirety: Because spike-specific TCR depth and breadth did not differ between the two schedules, AZD1222 recipients who got a second dose at roughly 4 weeks were pooled with those who got a second dose at roughly 12 weeks. TCR sequencing was performed for over 230 trial participants, of whom about 200 were given two doses of AZD1222 and some 26 were given two doses of MenACWY control vaccine. Trial participants were enrolled by age into subgroups of 18-55, 56-69 and 70-plus years, and 148, 28 and 57 TCR-sequenced participants, respectively, were included in these subgroups. The research as a whole found: Because no samples from the day 14 peak response were available, repertoires could be characterized only after the peak T cell response. The vaccine-associated CD4 TCRs covered the entire spike protein, and the dominant responses fell in regions 160-218 and 743-854. Conclusions about previously exposed vaccinees were limited because only 5 or 6 AZD1222 recipients were SARS-CoV-2 seropositive at baseline. In the small 56-69-year group, the increase in depth fell short of significance, most likely because of low power. Reportedly, close to half of the unique spike-specific TCRs recognized epitopes lying outside the regions that are mutated in the B.1.351 and B.1.1.7 variants. A significant rise in spike-specific TCR breadth and depth was observed after two AZD1222 doses relative to day 0 and relative to MenACWY recipients. Participants were mostly white British, with more females than males. The authors suggested clonal diversity may have been underestimated.

Spanning cysteine to phenylalanine, the CDR3 consists of 14 amino acids. Only the CDR3 portion is preserved as DNA: 42 bases, with reading frame beginning at the first base. Relative to germline, V is missing 5 bases and J is missing 5 bases, with 8 bases of the junction outside any gene match. CDR1 and CDR2, per the germline V gene (reference sequence), are MNHEY and SMNVEV. A word on this clone: Which antigen it targets is not known. No quality values exist for individual bases; no much larger clone is one base distant.

The CDR3 regions of human TCRbeta chains were analyzed by immunosequencing. In the authors' own workflow: Repertoire TCRs were checked for matches against a reference library of SARS-CoV-2-specific TCRs that had been generated using the MIRA antigen-specificity platform. Breadth meant the fraction of unique TCRs that were SARS-CoV-2-associated, whereas depth meant the fraction of total T cells that were SARS-CoV-2-associated. Each spike-specific TCR was assigned to its reactive spike region and to a CD4 or CD8 class using the MIRA data. Log10-transformed breadth and depth values were compared by one-way ANOVA with Sidak's multiple comparisons tests. As stored in TCRdb, this immuneACCESS dataset retains in-frame rearrangements with V and J assigned. A fraction of the clones does not appear; measured against another copy, unresolved V genes explain less than half of the discrepancy, and the remainder lacks a known reason. Clonal size and the V and J genes are those of that table, whereas D and trimming came from the DNA. Across this sample there are around 200,000 clones, with approximately 93% seen only once. Roughly 3.9% of the sample comes from the top ten.

The label giving this sample's time point can be read as: baseline before first vaccination. Samples from vaccinated people were obtained from the UK trials COV001 and COV002, which included a single-blind randomized controlled phase 2/3 trial of AZD1222 (ChAdOx1 nCoV-19) in healthy adults. Trial participant PBMC samples were collected at day 0 and day 28 after the second dose for TCRbeta chain sequencing. The sequencing here drew on peripheral blood, taken on day 0 of AZD1222 vaccination. Recombination joined TRBV27 with TRBJ2-7; TRBD1 matches 8 bases in the middle. The sequence was obtained from an adult in good health. The DNA reads TGTGCCAGCAGTCCCTCGGGGACAGGTAACGAGCAGTACTTC. Protein translation: CASSPSGTGNEQYF.